This record concerns one TCR beta chain sequence. Its specificity is unknown. The data are from a study of lymphopenia after photon versus proton radiotherapy. Trimming stripped 3 bases from V and 5 bases from J, with 12 bases between. The germline gives CDR1 SGDLS, CDR2 YYNGEE. This CDR3 is 14 amino acids long. The assay was immunoSEQ multiplex PCR, and TCRdb's table has in-frame clones only and misses some. Among about 68,000 clones listed, under 95% were seen once. General study points: In patients who died, overall survival fell as post-nadir TCR diversity dropped more. Only patients who died were analyzed for survival; proton advantage is unproven. Post-nadir diversity loss with photons came from oligoclonal expansion, particularly CD8+ Temra cells.

The rearrangement links TRBV9 to TRBJ2-1; D ambiguous. Sample: peripheral blood, taken from a patient treated with photon-based radiotherapy. This receptor was taken from a woman aged 70 to 79 with pancreatic cancer. This CDR3 reads CASSAGLNNNEQFF. Here the CDR3 DNA reads TGTGCCAGCAGCGCCGGGCTTAACAACAATGAGCAGTTCTTC. The full variable domain, its missing parts supplied by reference TRBV9 and TRBJ2-1, is DSGVTQTPKHLITATGQRVTLRCSPRSGDLSVYWYQQSLDQGLQFLIQYYNGEERAKGNILERFSAQQFPDLHSELNLSSLELGDSALYFCASSAGLNNNEQFFGPGTRLTVL.